This is a list of T cell receptor beta chains from one sample in a study of vaccination and CD4 T cells after COVID-19. From the PCR reads, TCRdb called clonotypes with MiXCR, one entry per CDR3 protein. The sample contains some 11,000 distinct CDR3 sequences, roughly 75% of which appear only once. These receptors have no identified antigens. The source material was CD4+ T cells from blood, cultured in vitro. The receptor source for this set is a human donor who had recovered from COVID-19. Each CDR3 is given with its conserved first and last residue. The order of the fields is V gene, clone size, J gene, D gene, CDR3 DNA, CDR3 protein. The D gene is left open where the match is weak. Not every row has a clone size; where given, it reads once, few, many or a size class.

TRBV27	NA	TRBJ2-5	NA	TGTGCCAGCAGTCCGACTCGAAAGACAGAGACCCAGTACTTC	CASSPTRKTETQYF
TRBV15	NA	TRBJ2-4	NA	TGTGCCACCAGCCCTGGCGGGATTAAAAACATTCAGTACTTC	CATSPGGIKNIQYF
TRBV5-1	NA	TRBJ2-2	TRBD1	TGCGCCAGCAGCCCGCGGACAGGGACCTTCACCGGGGAGCTGTTTTTT	CASSPRTGTFTGELFF
TRBV20-1	NA	TRBJ2-3	TRBD1	TGCAGTGCCCAGGGCACAGGGGGGAAAACAGATACGCAGTATTTT	CSAQGTGGKTDTQYF
TRBV6-1	once	TRBJ2-3	NA	TGTGCCAGCAGAACCGGGCAGGGGAAGGATACGCAGTATTTT	CASRTGQGKDTQYF
TRBV24-1	NA	TRBJ2-2	NA	TGTGCCACCAGTGGACAGATAAACACCGGGGAGCTGTTTTTT	CATSGQINTGELFF
TRBV20-1	few	TRBJ1-5	NA	TGCAGTGCTAGAGCCGGACACTTGTATCAGCCCCAGCATTTT	CSARAGHLYQPQHF
TRBV20-1	NA	TRBJ1-5	TRBD1	TGCAGTGCCTTCGGACAGGAGAGGGCTCAGCCCCAGCATTTT	CSAFGQERAQPQHF
TRBV30	NA	TRBJ2-5	NA	TGTGCCTGGAGCCAGGACTTGTCGGAGACCCAGTACTTC	CAWSQDLSETQYF
TRBV4-1	NA	TRBJ2-7	NA	TGCGCCAGCAGCCAAAATAGCCGAACCGCCCACGAGCAGTACTTC	CASSQNSRTAHEQYF
TRBV2	few	TRBJ1-5	NA	TGTGCCAGCAGTGAAGGATGGGGTGAGGGACAGCCCCAGCATTTT	CASSEGWGEGQPQHF
TRBV6-1	NA	TRBJ2-2	NA	TGTGCCAGCAGGCACACCGAGGGGGGGTGGGCCGGGGAGCTGTTTTTT	CASRHTEGGWAGELFF